The present TCR beta chain was sequenced within a study of graft-versus-host responses after intestinal transplantation. On this clone: What it binds is unknown.

Unmatched junction bases numbered 9, after V lost 10 bases and J lost 7 bases. Germline-derived CDR1 and CDR2 are MNHNS and SASEGT. The CDR3 runs 14 residues. The table came from immunoSEQ multiplex PCR; TCRdb's copy has only in-frame clones and leaves some out. The data show tens of thousands of clones, about 95% seen once. The sequence came from a human donor who was the organ donor for an intestinal transplant. The rearrangement joins TRBV6-1 to TRBJ2-1, with TRBD2 matching over 11 bases. The sequencing used unstimulated CD8+ T cells sorted from spleen or lymph node cells, collected before transplant. CDR3 in amino acids: CATGSGGERNEQFF. The CDR3 nucleotides read TGTGCCACCGGTAGCGGGGGGGAACGAAATGAGCAGTTCTTC.